This entry describes one T cell receptor beta chain. The antigen is not known. This entry belongs to a study of cytomegalovirus exposure and HLA in healthy donors. Study results and caveats: CMV serostatus was the sole immune exposure data available. TCR beta sequences reportedly predicted most subjects' HLA-A and HLA-B alleles accurately. Within the data, a cluster of highly shared sequence variants was likely a sequencing artifact. The listing of 150 or so TCR beta chains classed them as cytomegalovirus-associated.

The germline gives CDR1 SGHTA, CDR2 FQGNSA. This CDR3 has 15 residues. After removal of 2 bases from V and 5 bases from J, the junction contained 5 bases not matched to a gene. The PCR contained 60 Vbeta and 13 Jbeta primers. The method was immunoSEQ multiplex PCR; TCRdb's version includes in-frame clones alone and lacks a portion of them. This sample has 180,000 or so clones, with 62% found just once. Sequencing was done on a sample of PBMCs. The sequence came from a man aged 40-49 years in good health and CMV-seronegative. The rearrangement joins TRBV7-2 to TRBJ2-5, with 10 bases fitting TRBD2. CDR3 sequence reads: CASSLSGAGGETQYF. The CDR3 DNA is TGTGCCAGCAGCTTATCGGGAGCGGGAGGGGAGACCCAGTACTTC. Together with reference TRBV7-2 and TRBJ2-5, the CDR3 gives the full variable domain: GAGVSQSPSNKVTEKGKDVELRCDPISGHTALYWYRQSLGQGLEFLIYFQGNSAPDKSGLPSDRFSAERTGGSVSTLTIQRTQQEDSAVYLCASSLSGAGGETQYFGPGTRLLVL.